This TCR beta chain is drawn from a study of T cells after posttransplantation cyclophosphamide. Notes on the study in general: Recipient CMV seropositivity and CMV reactivation strongly tracked TRB clonality. Tissue-infiltrating T cells from skin or gut overlapped little with blood T cells.

In the case of this clone: Its cognate antigen is unknown.

The data were produced by immunoSEQ multiplex PCR, yet TCRdb's version contains in-frame clones alone and is incomplete. The sample has some 19,000 clones, around 91% seen once. Control samples came 1 year after myeloablative marrow transplants with methotrexate plus calcineurin inhibitor. CDR1 and CDR2 (germline): MRHNA, SNTAGT. Trimming stripped 3 bases from V and 7 bases from J, with 10 bases between. The CDR3 totals 13 residues. This clonotype originated in a female patient aged 25-39 years who received an allogeneic stem cell transplant from an unrelated donor, was CMV-positive, and had acute and chronic GVHD. Part of the T cell pool may stem from the graft donor. The material was PBMCs, obtained around 390 days after allogeneic stem cell transplant with calcineurin inhibitor and methotrexate. The rearrangement links TRBV6-4 to TRBJ2-1; D is undetermined. The CDR3 DNA sequence: TGTGCCAGCAGTGAGTCCAGTGTGAATGAGCAGTTCTTC. This gives the protein CASSESSVNEQFF.